Detailed here is one TCR beta chain. The antigen it recognizes is unknown. The sample comes from a study of monozygotic twins with inflammatory bowel disease (dated by TCRdb to the late 2010s). Regarding the study in general: A total of some 28 monozygotic twin pairs were included in the full study, comprising nine German pairs (four IBD-concordant, five IBD-discordant) and 19 IBD-discordant Danish pairs. The search for disease-associated traits relied mainly on comparing IBD patients with their genetically identical healthy co-twins within discordant pairs. Each individual had, on average, about 151 000 unique TCRalpha sequences and 181 000 unique TCRbeta sequences available for analysis.

Including cysteine and phenylalanine, the CDR3 has 16 amino acids. DNA for this receptor is not on file. Looking up the germline V gene yields CDR1 SQVTM and CDR2 ANQGSEA. From each donor, a roughly 2.6 ml peripheral blood sample was collected into PAXgene tubes and stored at -80 degrees C. Total RNA was isolated from whole blood with the PAXgene blood miRNA kit on an automated QIAcube, without T cell sorting. Peripheral blood from monozygotic twin pairs who were concordant or discordant for inflammatory bowel disease underwent deep TCRalpha and TCRbeta repertoire profiling using unique molecular barcoding. Smoking habits were recorded for all twin pairs, with individuals classified as current, former or never smokers. The investigation overall reported the following: Background noise and inter-individual variability may have been introduced into the repertoires by the differing immunosuppressive treatments among patients. Compared with healthy twins, IBD patients had fewer clonotypes in common with other individuals, a difference most pronounced in patients showing signs of disease activity. The results gave no support for a single strong signal or clonotype linked to IBD. No difference in repertoire similarity was observed between concordant and discordant twins, possibly owing to limited statistical power. The analysis was unable to tell different T cell subtypes apart. Measured by the inverse Simpson index, TCRbeta repertoire diversity was lower in IBD patients than in their healthy co-twins.

Libraries came from 5' RACE. The input for every TCR library was 3500 ng of total RNA. For each sample, cDNA synthesis was carried out in eight separate reactions using SMARTScribe reverse transcriptase. During cDNA synthesis, template switching introduced unique molecular identifiers that contained a 6-nucleotide sample barcode. TCRalpha and TCRbeta cDNA was amplified by two nested PCRs of 16 and 9 cycles, with bead purification after each PCR. Before amplification, the cDNA was treated with uracil DNA-glycosylase and purified using the QIAquick PCR purification kit. In the second PCR, Illumina TruSeq-compatible adapters and sample-specific barcodes were added. TapeStation and Qubit were used to check library quality and concentration, and around 5.3 ng of each library was pooled. The pooled libraries were sequenced with 2 x 100 bp reads and custom sequencing primers on an Illumina HiSeq2500 single-index Rapid Run. The source study handled its data this way. MiGEC version 1.2.6 was used for UMI-based consensus assembly to correct PCR and sequencing errors. V(D)J alignment, clonotype assembly and CDR3 extraction were performed with MiXCR version 2.1.1. To normalise gene usage, clonotype sharing and MAIT/NKT TCR abundance, the top 1000, 10 000 and 20 000 clonotypes in each sample were analysed. After downsampling to 27 000 UMIs, diversity was calculated as the inverse Simpson index using the vegan R package. Statistical testing used paired Mann-Whitney U tests on the discordant twin pairs and applied Benjamini-Hochberg correction for multiple testing. The reads were reprocessed in TCRdb, with one entry per CDR3 protein sequence and no accompanying DNA. The V and J calls were not made by the authors but by TCRdb's processing. This sample's clone table shows approximately 160,000 distinct CDR3 sequences. Of the sample, roughly 7% falls within the top ten clones.

The chain employs TRBV29-1 and TRBJ1-2. Sequencing was carried out using blood. This clonotype originated in a human donor with ulcerative colitis or Crohn's disease, or a healthy co-twin of an affected twin (not recorded which). The CDR3 in this case is CSVEGGGAGRFEGYTF. The CDR3, completed at both ends by the reference TRBV29-1 and TRBJ1-2 genes, gives the full variable domain SAVISQKPSRDICQRGTSLTIQCQVDSQVTMMFWYRQQPGQSLTLIATANQGSEATYESGFVIDKFPISRPNLTFSTLTVSNMSPEDSSIYLCSVEGGGAGRFEGYTFGSGTRLTVV.